This T cell receptor (beta chain) was sequenced in a study of blood T cells in healthy people across ages. Whole-study results and caveats: Long-lived donors had more naive CD4+ cells and higher diversity than aged donors. Across the age range, TCR beta diversity per million T cells fell in a roughly linear way.

It was with a sample-barcoded 5' primer and a J-beta primer mix that a second PCR of roughly 7 to 12 cycles was run. One entry per CDR3 protein results from TCRdb running MiXCR on the 5' RACE reads. The repertoire consists of about 800,000 distinct CDR3 sequences, with more than 20% occurring once and the leading ten covering under 4%. Caucasian, healthy and from Russia, the donors were aged between about 6 and 90. Comments on this clonotype: Its antigen remains unknown.

The V end was cut by 5 bases, the J end by 12 bases, with 20 bases between. This CDR3 is built from 13 residues. Germline lookup yields CDR1 SQVTM and CDR2 ANQGSEA. A further study also used this sample, focusing on T cells of mothers and their children.

The gene calls are TRBV29-1 and TRBJ2-1; D ambiguous. The sequence derives from a boy younger than 18 in good health. The source material was blood. CDR3 nucleotide sequence: TGCAGCGTTCAGGTGAGAACTATCGGTGGGCAGTTCTTC. Encoded protein: CSVQVRTIGGQFF.